A single sample gave rise to the 14 T cell receptor beta chains below, sequenced in a study of T-cell reconstitution after alpha-beta-depleted transplantation in children (dated by TCRdb to the mid-2010s). The treatment or condition tag for this specimen amounts to: allogeneic hematopoietic cell transplantation with graft depleted of TCRalphabeta T cells and CD19 B cells. Libraries were constructed by PCR. The sequencer was an Illumina HiSeq 2500. To normalize quantification of the TCRbeta repertoire, the TCR libraries were built with molecular barcoding that relied on unique molecular identifiers. TCRdb passed the public sequencing reads through fastp at Q25 and MiXCR, retaining productive beta sequences. Entries are consolidated by CDR3 protein sequence, retaining the most common genes and DNA. A total of about 310,000 distinct CDR3 sequences appear in this sample, around 20% of them only once. Jointly, the top ten make up roughly 9.7% of the sample.

Specimen: PBMCs, mostly from graft donor cells, collected 180 days after TCRalphabeta/CD19-depleted stem cell transplant. These TCRs come from a male patient younger than 18 who had a stem cell transplant for acute lymphoblastic leukemia, so the T cells may come from the graft donor.

The V call is TRBV7-9, the J call TRBJ2-2; D gene uncertain. The CDR3 is 14 residues long. Looked up from germline, CDR1 is SEHNR and CDR2 is FQNEAQ (reference sequence). The V and J ends lost 1 base and 2 bases respectively, with 5 bases between them. The CDR3 DNA reads as TGTGCCAGCAGCTTAGACAGCAACACCGGGGAGCTGTTTTTT. Its protein product is CASSLDSNTGELFF.

This clonotype occurred many times. CDR3 sequence (DNA): TGTGCCAGCAGCCGCCAGAAGGGCTACGAACCCTACGAGCAGTACTTC. The encoded protein is CASSRQKGYEPYEQYF. The chain employs TRBV4-2 and TRBJ2-7; D gene unclear. Germline assignment: CDR1 LGHNA and CDR2 YNFKEQ. The germline V and J ends were trimmed by 4 bases and 2 bases, with 18 bases remaining between them. The CDR3 consists of 16 residues.

This chain connects TRBV21-1 to TRBJ2-3; TRBD2 is the table's D call and was not checked against the DNA. TRBV21-1 is labeled a pseudogene. The length of the CDR3 is 16 residues. The CDR3 sequence: CASSKGEAGAPDTQYF. The DNA of the CDR3 is TGTGCCAGCAGCAAAGGGGAAGCGGGAGCTCCAGATACGCAGTATTTT.

This clonotype was found a few times. This chain uses TRBV12-3 or TRBV12-4 with TRBJ2-3; 10 bases line up with TRBD2. The CDR3 covers 14 residues. V lost 7 bases and J lost 5; bases outside the gene matches: 6. CDR3: CASKPSGSGDTQYF. CDR3 bases: TGTGCCAGCAAACCTAGCGGGAGTGGAGATACGCAGTATTTT.

A few counts support this clonotype. The gene calls are TRBV5-5 and TRBJ2-7; 10 nucleotides align to TRBD1. Germline V gene lookup returns CDR1 SGHKS and CDR2 YYEKEE (reference sequence). The J segment lost 3 bases and the V segment lost 4 bases, leaving 4 bases of the junction unmatched. This CDR3 region has 14 residues. The CDR3 DNA is TGTGCCAGCAGCCCGTGGACAGGGGGCTACGAGCAGTACTTC. It is translated as CASSPWTGGYEQYF.

This clonotype occurred a few times. The V call is TRBV5-1, the J call TRBJ2-2, with D possibly TRBD1 on 5 matching bases. V was pared by 4 bases and J by 1 base, with 11 bases between. Germline values: CDR1 SGHRS, CDR2 YFSETQ. CDR3 length: 15 amino acids. The CDR3 DNA reads as TGCGCCAGCAGCCTACTGACAGTGAACACCGGGGAGCTGTTTTTT. Translating gives CASSLLTVNTGELFF.

A word on this clonotype: A junction boundary mismatches the germline segment, possibly from a read error. The chain is built from TRBV7-2 and TRBJ1-5; TRBD1 agrees at 8 bases. The CDR3 runs 16 residues. Germline V CDR1 and CDR2: SGHTA, FQGNSA. The CDR3 sequence is CASSGQGLLSNQPQHF. CDR3 coding DNA: TGTGCCAGCAGCGGACAGGGTTTGCTAAGCAATCAGCCCCAGCATTTC.

This clonotype was observed many times. The genes are TRBV5-1 and TRBJ2-2; D uncertain. This CDR3 region has 12 residues. V dropped 0 bases and J dropped 7 bases, with 4 bases sitting between them. Germline loops: CDR1 SGHRS, CDR2 YFSETQ. CDR3 sequence (DNA): TGCGCCAGCAGCTTGGAAGGCGGGGAGCTGTTTTTT. This translates into CASSLEGGELFF.

The chain links TRBV27 to TRBJ2-2, with 8 bases lining up with TRBD1. Germline values: CDR1 MNHEY, CDR2 SMNVEV (reference sequence). The CDR3 spans 17 residues. The junction had 12 bases not matched to a gene; V was cut back by 4 bases and J by 5 bases. CDR3 in DNA: TGTGCCAGCAGTTCACCATACGGACAGGGTAGAACCGGGGAGCTGTTTTTT. Translating gives CASSSPYGQGRTGELFF.

V gene TRBV14 combines with J gene TRBJ2-2, with TRBD2 matching 7 bases. The V gene's germline CDR1 is SGHDN and CDR2 FVKESK. This CDR3 comprises 17 residues. V lost 3 bases, J lost 7 bases, and 14 bases stayed unmatched. The CDR3 region is CASSHWVGASGYGELFF. The DNA of the CDR3 is TGTGCCAGCAGCCATTGGGTCGGCGCTAGCGGCTACGGGGAGCTGTTTTTT.

The chain is built from TRBV9 and TRBJ2-1, with TRBD2 identical over 7 bases. In germline, CDR1 is SGDLS, CDR2 YYNGEE. V lost 3 bases and J lost 5; bases outside the gene matches: 8. CDR3 length equals 15 residues. The CDR3 DNA sequence: TGTGCCAGCAGCGCGCGGGGGTCCGAGGACAATGAGCAGTTCTTC. Encoded protein: CASSARGSEDNEQFF.

The chain couples TRBV27 to TRBJ1-4; D is uncertain. V was clipped by 5 bases and J by 8 bases, with 15 bases between them. CDR1 and CDR2 from the germline V gene are MNHEY and SMNVEV (reference sequence). CDR3 length: 14 residues. CDR3 nucleotides: TGTGCCAGCAGTATCGGCATAATGGGGGAAAAACTGTTTTTT. Amino acids: CASSIGIMGEKLFF.

A few counts support this clonotype. The J gene is TRBJ2-7, the V gene TRBV6-2 or TRBV6-3; D gene ambiguous. CDR1 is MNHEY and CDR2 is SVGEGT in the germline V gene. V gave up 4 bases and J gave up 4 bases, with 5 bases separating them. This CDR3 contains 11 residues. The DNA for the CDR3 is TGTGCCAGCAGTTGGGTATACGAGCAGTACTTC. It specifies CASSWVYEQYF.

This clonotype was counted between two and nine times. The chain couples TRBV18 to TRBJ1-5, with unresolved D. V shed 3 bases and J shed 0 bases, with 9 bases lying between them. The germline gives CDR1 KGHSH, CDR2 LQKENI. CDR3 length equals 15 residues. CDR3 region: CASSPESYSNQPQHF. The CDR3 nucleotides are TGTGCCAGCTCACCGGAGTCTTATAGCAATCAGCCCCAGCATTTT.